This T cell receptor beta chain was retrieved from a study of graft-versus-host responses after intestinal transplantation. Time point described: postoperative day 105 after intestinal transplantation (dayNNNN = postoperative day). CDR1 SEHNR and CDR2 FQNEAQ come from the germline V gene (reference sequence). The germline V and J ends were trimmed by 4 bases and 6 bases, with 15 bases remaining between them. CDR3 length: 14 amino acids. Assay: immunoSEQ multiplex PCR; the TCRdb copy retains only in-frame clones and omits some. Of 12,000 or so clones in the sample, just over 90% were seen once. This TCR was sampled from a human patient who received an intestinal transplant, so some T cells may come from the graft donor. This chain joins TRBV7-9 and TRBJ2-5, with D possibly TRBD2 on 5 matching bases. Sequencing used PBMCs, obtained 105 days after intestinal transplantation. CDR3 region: CASSYPGLGKTQYF. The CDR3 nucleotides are TGTGCCAGCAGCTACCCTGGACTCGGAAAGACCCAGTACTTC.